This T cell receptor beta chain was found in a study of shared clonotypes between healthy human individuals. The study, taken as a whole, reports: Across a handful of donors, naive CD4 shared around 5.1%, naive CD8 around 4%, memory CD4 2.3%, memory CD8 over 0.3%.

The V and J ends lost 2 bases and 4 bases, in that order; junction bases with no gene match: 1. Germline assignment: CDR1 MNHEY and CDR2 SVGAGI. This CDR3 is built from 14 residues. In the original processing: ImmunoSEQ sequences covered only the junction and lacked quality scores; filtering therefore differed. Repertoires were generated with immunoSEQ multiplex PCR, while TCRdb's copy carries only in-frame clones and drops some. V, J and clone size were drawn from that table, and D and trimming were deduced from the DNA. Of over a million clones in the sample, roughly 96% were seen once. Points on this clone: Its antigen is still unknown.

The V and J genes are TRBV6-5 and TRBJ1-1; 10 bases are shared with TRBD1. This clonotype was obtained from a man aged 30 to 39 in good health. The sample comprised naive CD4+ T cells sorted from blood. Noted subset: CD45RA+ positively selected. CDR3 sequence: CASSYGQGGTEAFF. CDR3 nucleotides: TGTGCCAGCAGTTACGGACAGGGGGGCACTGAAGCTTTCTTT.